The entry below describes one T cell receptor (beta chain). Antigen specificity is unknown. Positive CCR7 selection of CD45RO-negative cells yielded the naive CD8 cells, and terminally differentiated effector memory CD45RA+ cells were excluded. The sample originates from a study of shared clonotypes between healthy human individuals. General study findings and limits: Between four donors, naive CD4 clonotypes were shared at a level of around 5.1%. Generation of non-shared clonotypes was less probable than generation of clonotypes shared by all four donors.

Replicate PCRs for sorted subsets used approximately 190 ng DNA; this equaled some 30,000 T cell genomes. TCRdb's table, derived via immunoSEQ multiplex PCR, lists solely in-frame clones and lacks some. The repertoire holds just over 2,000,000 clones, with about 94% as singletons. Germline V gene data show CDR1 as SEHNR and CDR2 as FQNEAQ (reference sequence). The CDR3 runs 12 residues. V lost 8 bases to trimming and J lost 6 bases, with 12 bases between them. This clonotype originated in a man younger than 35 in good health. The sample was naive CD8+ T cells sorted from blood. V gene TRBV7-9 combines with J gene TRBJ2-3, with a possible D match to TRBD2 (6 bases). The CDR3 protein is CASGGVLDTQYF. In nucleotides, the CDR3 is TGTGCCAGCGGAGGGGTCCTGGATACGCAGTATTTT.